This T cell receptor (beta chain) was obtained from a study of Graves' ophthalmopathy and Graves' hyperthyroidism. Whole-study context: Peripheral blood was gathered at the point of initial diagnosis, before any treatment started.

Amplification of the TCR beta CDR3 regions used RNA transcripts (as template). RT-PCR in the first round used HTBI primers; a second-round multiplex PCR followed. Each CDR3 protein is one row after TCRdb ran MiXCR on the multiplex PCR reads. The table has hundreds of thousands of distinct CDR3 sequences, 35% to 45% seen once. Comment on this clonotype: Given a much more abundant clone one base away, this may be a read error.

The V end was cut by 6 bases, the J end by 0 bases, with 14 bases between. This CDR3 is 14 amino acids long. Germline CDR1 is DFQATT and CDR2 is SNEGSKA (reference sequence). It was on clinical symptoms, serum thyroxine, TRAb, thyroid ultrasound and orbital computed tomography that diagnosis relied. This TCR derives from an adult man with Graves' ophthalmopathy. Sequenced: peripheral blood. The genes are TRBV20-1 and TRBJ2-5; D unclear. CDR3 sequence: CSAALGDHQETQYF. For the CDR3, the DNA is TGCAGTGCCGCGCTCGGAGACCACCAAGAGACCCAGTACTTC.